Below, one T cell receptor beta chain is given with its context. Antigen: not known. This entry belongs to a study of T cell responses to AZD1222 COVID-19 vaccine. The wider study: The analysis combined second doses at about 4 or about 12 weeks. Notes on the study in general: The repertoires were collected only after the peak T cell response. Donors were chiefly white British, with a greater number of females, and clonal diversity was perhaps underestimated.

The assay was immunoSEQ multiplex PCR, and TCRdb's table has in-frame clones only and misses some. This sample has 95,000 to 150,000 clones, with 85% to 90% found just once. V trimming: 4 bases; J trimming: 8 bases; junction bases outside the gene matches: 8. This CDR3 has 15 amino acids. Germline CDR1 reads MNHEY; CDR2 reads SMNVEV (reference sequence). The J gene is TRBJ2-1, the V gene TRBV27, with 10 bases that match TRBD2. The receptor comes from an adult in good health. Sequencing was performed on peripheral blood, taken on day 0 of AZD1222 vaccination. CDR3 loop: CASSYPSGGFYEQFF. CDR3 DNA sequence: TGTGCCAGCAGTTACCCTAGCGGGGGTTTCTATGAGCAGTTCTTC.